These T cell receptor beta chains were read from a single sample in a study of control samples from healthy donors and cancer patients. The data were produced by immunoSEQ multiplex PCR, yet TCRdb's version contains in-frame clones alone and is incomplete. This table has around 68,000 clones, 83% appearing once. Sequencing was performed on blood. The receptor set was obtained from a man between 60 and 70 years old in good health. The CDR3 runs from the conserved cysteine through the conserved F or W. The order of the fields is J gene, V gene, CDR3 length, D gene, clone size, CDR3 protein, CDR3 DNA. A D gene is named only where the DNA matches it firmly. The size entry is marked missing in some rows and otherwise reads once, few, many or a size class.

TRBJ2-1 TRBV7-3 17 TRBD1 NA CASSRLGQGSSYNEQFF TGTGCCAGCAGCCGCCTCGGACAGGGGAGCTCCTACAATGAGCAGTTCTTC
TRBJ2-5 TRBV5-1 14 NA NA CASSWGPGTETQYF TGCGCCAGCAGCTGGGGTCCCGGGACAGAGACCCAGTACTTC
TRBJ1-3 TRBV11-3 17 NA NA CASSLAPGREIQNTIYF TGTGCCAGCAGCTTAGCCCCCGGCAGGGAGATACAAAACACCATATATTTT
TRBJ2-7 TRBV11-1 15 TRBD1 NA CASSSETGAYYEQYF TGTGCCAGCAGCTCCGAGACAGGGGCCTACTACGAGCAGTACTTC
TRBJ2-7 TRBV21-1 15 NA NA CASSKRGDCNYEQYF TGTGCCAGCAGCAAAAGGGGGGACTGCAACTACGAGCAGTACTTC
TRBJ2-5 TRBV5-6 13 NA NA CASAPGHTETQYF TGTGCCAGCGCTCCGGGACATACGGAGACCCAGTACTTC
TRBJ2-7 TRBV7-2 14 NA NA CASSLHPAPYEQYF TGTGCCAGCAGCTTACACCCAGCTCCCTACGAGCAGTACTTC
TRBJ1-2 TRBV6-6 14 NA NA CASSYSARNYGYTF TGTGCCAGCAGTTACTCGGCAAGAAACTATGGCTACACCTTC
TRBJ2-1 TRBV7-2 13 NA NA CASSLDLGNEQFF TGTGCCAGCAGCTTAGATCTTGGAAATGAGCAGTTCTTC
TRBJ2-1 TRBV28 12 TRBD1 once CASSRDRTGEFF TGTGCCAGCAGTCGCGACAGGACAGGGGAGTTCTTC
TRBJ1-2 TRBV19 12 NA few CASSIRDYGYTF TGTGCCAGTAGTATCAGAGACTATGGCTACACCTTC
TRBJ2-7 TRBV6-5 13 NA NA CASIQGGRYEQYF TGTGCCAGCATTCAGGGAGGTCGGTACGAGCAGTACTTC
TRBJ2-5 TRBV18 16 NA NA CASSRARTVGQETQYF TGTGCCAGCTCACGCGCCCGGACAGTTGGACAAGAGACCCAGTACTTC
TRBJ2-1 TRBV7-2 16 TRBD2 NA CASSPQTSGRRNEQFF TGTGCCAGCAGCCCACAGACTAGCGGGAGGAGAAATGAGCAGTTCTTC
TRBJ2-4 TRBV28 15 TRBD1 few CASSSSGTGKNIQYF TGTGCCAGCAGTTCCTCCGGGACAGGGAAAAACATTCAGTACTTC
TRBJ2-7 TRBV7-2 14 NA NA CASSLSGGTYEQYF TGTGCCAGCAGCTTGAGCGGAGGGACCTACGAGCAGTACTTC
TRBJ1-6 TRBV28 15 NA NA CASSSLQGSGSLLHF TGTGCCAGCAGTTCCCTCCAGGGCTCCGGATCACTCCTCCACTTT
TRBJ1-5 TRBV19 15 TRBD1 NA CASSGGQGGNQPQHF TGTGCCAGTAGCGGGGGACAGGGAGGCAATCAGCCCCAGCATTTT
TRBJ2-7 TRBV27 15 TRBD2 NA CASSLRLAGAYEQYF TGTGCCAGCAGTCTACGACTAGCGGGAGCCTACGAGCAGTACTTC
TRBJ1-2 TRBV5-1 15 NA NA CASSLASGLTYGYTF TGCGCCAGCAGCTTGGCCTCAGGGCTAACCTACGGCTACACCTTC
TRBJ2-5 TRBV29-1 15 TRBD2 NA CSVDRSGLAGETQYF TGCAGCGTTGATCGTTCGGGACTAGCGGGAGAGACCCAGTACTTC
TRBJ1-1 TRBV5-1 13 NA once CASSLWTNTEAFF TGCGCCAGCAGCTTATGGACGAACACTGAAGCTTTCTTT
TRBJ2-7 TRBV6-2/TRBV6-3 16 NA NA CASSYTSGTGDYEQYF TGTGCCAGCAGTTACACCTCCGGGACCGGGGACTACGAGCAGTACTTC
TRBJ2-1 TRBV6-6 12 NA NA CTTQSSYNEQFF TGTACGACACAGAGCTCCTACAATGAGCAGTTCTTC
TRBJ1-1 TRBV19 11 NA NA CASSAYHEAFF TGTGCCAGTAGTGCTTACCATGAAGCTTTCTTT
TRBJ2-1 TRBV6-1 14 NA NA CASSEIGSHNEQFF TGTGCCAGCAGTGAAATTGGCAGCCACAATGAGCAGTTCTTC
TRBJ1-4 TRBV7-8 16 TRBD1 NA CASSLGAGQGNEKLFF TGTGCCAGCAGCTTAGGGGCGGGACAGGGGAATGAAAAACTGTTTTTT
TRBJ2-7 TRBV2 12 NA NA CASSEARVEQYF TGTGCCAGCAGTGAAGCCCGGGTCGAGCAGTACTTC
TRBJ2-1 TRBV28 18 TRBD2 once CASSPSGGIGGRLNEQFF TGTGCCAGCAGTCCATCTGGTGGGATTGGCGGGAGATTAAATGAGCAGTTCTTC
TRBJ2-3 TRBV6-6 17 TRBD2 NA CASSRGIAGTGTDTQYF TGTGCCAGCAGTCGAGGAATAGCGGGTACTGGCACAGATACGCAGTATTTT
TRBJ2-2 TRBV5-6 15 TRBD2 NA CASSLETSETGELFF TGTGCCAGCAGCTTGGAGACTAGCGAAACCGGGGAGCTGTTTTTT
TRBJ2-5 TRBV5-1 14 TRBD1 NA CASSLGDRQETQYF TGCGCCAGCAGCTTGGGGGACAGACAAGAGACCCAGTACTTC
TRBJ1-4 TRBV7-2 14 TRBD1 NA CASSFRQGAEKLFF TGTGCCAGCAGCTTCCGACAGGGGGCTGAAAAACTGTTTTTT
TRBJ2-1 TRBV5-5 14 NA NA CASSLVGDYNEQFF TGTGCCAGCAGCTTAGTAGGGGACTACAATGAGCAGTTCTTC
TRBJ1-2 TRBV30 14 NA few CAWSVEGRRYGYTF TGTGCCTGGAGTGTGGAAGGGAGGAGATATGGCTACACCTTC
TRBJ2-3 TRBV10-3 14 TRBD1 NA CAIGKTGGTDTQYF TGTGCCATCGGAAAGACAGGGGGCACAGATACGCAGTATTTT
TRBJ1-6 TRBV7-2 15 TRBD1 NA CASSFDRGLNSPLHF TGTGCCAGCAGCTTCGACAGGGGGCTCAATTCACCCCTCCACTTT
TRBJ1-5 TRBV6-1 14 NA NA CASSEGQGNQPQHF TGTGCCAGCAGTGAAGGCCAGGGGAATCAGCCCCAGCATTTT
TRBJ2-1 TRBV12-3/TRBV12-4 12 NA NA CASSFFGNEQFF TGTGCCAGCAGTTTTTTTGGGAATGAGCAGTTCTTC
TRBJ2-7 TRBV7-9 15 TRBD2 NA CASSSPGLAGYEQYF TGTGCCAGCAGCAGCCCGGGACTAGCGGGATACGAGCAGTACTTC
TRBJ2-5 TRBV2 15 NA few CASHTFWGVKETQYF TGTGCCAGCCATACCTTTTGGGGGGTTAAAGAGACCCAGTACTTC
TRBJ2-4 TRBV11-2 15 TRBD1 NA CASSTYRGLKNIQYF TGTGCCAGCAGCACCTACAGGGGGCTCAAAAACATTCAGTACTTC
TRBJ2-7 TRBV6-2/TRBV6-3 13 NA NA CASSYQNHYEQYF TGTGCCAGCAGTTACCAAAACCACTACGAGCAGTACTTC
TRBJ2-7 TRBV19 15 TRBD2 NA CASSTLLAAQLEQYF TGTGCCAGTAGTACTCTGCTAGCGGCCCAACTCGAGCAGTACTTC
TRBJ1-5 TRBV19 13 NA NA CASSPAGVQPQHF TGTGCCAGTAGTCCGGCGGGGGTTCAGCCCCAGCATTTT